This T cell receptor beta chain was sequenced in a study of blood T cell repertoires in COVID-19 (dated by TCRdb to about 2020). For context, the study as a whole: Samples covering the acute and convalescent phases of COVID-19 were provided by collaborators in the United States, Italy and Spain. The prospective study material was composed of cDNA or gDNA derived from T cells, B-cell-depleted T cells, or PBMCs. Deeply sampled blood TCRbeta repertoires from subjects exposed to, actively infected with, or recovered from COVID-19 were included in the dataset. The repertoires were made available in a free public database intended to serve as a resource for research on the immune response to SARS-CoV-2. The samples were drawn from two sources: the first 160 participants of the ongoing ImmuneRACE study, and 1,200 or so subjects contributed by 6 global collaborators. The sample metadata nearly always contained a de-identified subject ID, COVID-19 status, age in years and sex. HLA class I and class II types, where available, came from metadata supplied by the sample provider rather than from assay-based typing. What the study reported, not specific to this receptor: The amount of clinical and demographic metadata varied by source and participant and was provided uncurated.

The immunoSEQ Assay, a bias-controlled multiplex PCR, was used to amplify TCRbeta CDR3 regions from genomic DNA. From the authors' description of their analysis: The number of nucleated cells in each sample was estimated by amplification of reference gene primers within the assay. Sequence reads were collapsed and filtered to measure the absolute abundance of every unique TCRbeta CDR3 rearrangement. For each sample, productive Simpson clonality was calculated as the square root of Simpson's diversity index over productive rearrangements. As stored in TCRdb, this immuneACCESS dataset retains in-frame rearrangements with V and J assigned. A fraction of the clones does not appear; measured against another copy, unresolved V genes explain less than half of the discrepancy, and the remainder lacks a known reason. V, J and clone size were drawn from that table, and D and trimming were deduced from the DNA. This sample gives 150,000 to 200,000 clones in total; about 82% of them show up just once. Under 5.5% of the sample lies in the top ten.

Comments on this clone: There is no known antigen for this receptor. Base qualities were left out, and no much larger clone turns up one base away.

The collaborating institutions used their own protocols to collect whole blood in K2EDTA tubes. For TCRbeta analysis, collaborators shipped samples as frozen whole blood, isolated PBMCs, or DNA extracted from either of those sample types. CDR1 SQVTM and CDR2 ANQGSEA were looked up in the germline V gene. V is cut by 7 bases and J by 4 bases, and the space between the germline ends is 29 bases. Taken from cysteine to phenylalanine, the CDR3 has 17 residues. CDR3 DNA only is kept here, 51 bases in frame from base 1. The sequence joins TRBV29-1 to TRBJ2-7, and possibly TRBD2, on 6 matching bases. The sample consisted of peripheral blood. The TCR comes from a woman aged 25 to 39 with acute or convalescent COVID-19. CDR3 sequence: CSAGRGPSFSGGYEQYF. The DNA sequence follows: TGCAGCGCCGGGCGGGGTCCGAGCTTTTCCGGGGGTTACGAGCAGTACTTC.